A single sample is the source of the 23 T cell receptor beta chains below, sequenced in a study of blood T cell repertoires in COVID-19. Only in-frame clones appear in the TCRdb table, and some are missing; sequencing was by immunoSEQ multiplex PCR. The top ten hold about 14% of the sample, which has about 280,000 clones, 65% to 90% seen once. The specimen was peripheral blood. The receptors were sampled from a human donor in a cohort sampled during active COVID-19.

The rearrangement uses TRBV10-3 and TRBJ2-5; D ambiguous. The CDR3 covers 12 residues. Germline CDR1 reads ENHRY; CDR2 reads SYGVKD. The V end was cut by 3 bases, the J end by 4 bases, with 6 bases between. The CDR3 bases are TGTGCCATCAGTGACAGAGGAGAGACCCAGTACTTC. Protein sequence: CAISDRGETQYF.

The chain is built from TRBV6-6 and TRBJ2-7, with 11 bases fitting TRBD1. The CDR3 loop spans 14 amino acids. Germline CDR1 is MNHNY and CDR2 is SVGAGI (reference sequence). J gave up 6 bases and V 6 bases, and 7 bases lay outside the gene matches. The CDR3 loop reads CASRTGQGAGEQYF. The CDR3 DNA reads TGTGCCAGCAGAACTGGACAGGGGGCCGGCGAGCAGTACTTC.

The genes are TRBV6-5 and TRBJ1-4, with 7 bases matching TRBD1. Germline assignment: CDR1 MNHEY and CDR2 SVGAGI. With 6 bases clipped from V and 8 bases from J, the junction kept 12 bases outside the gene matches. This CDR3 is built from 15 residues. The CDR3 loop is CASSSLGGAGEKLFF. In DNA form, the CDR3 reads TGTGCCAGCAGCTCCCTAGGGGGCGCCGGAGAAAAACTGTTTTTT.

The rearrangement links TRBV19 to TRBJ2-2; possible D gene TRBD2, 5 bases. The CDR3 spans 14 residues. Trimming stripped 5 bases from V and 1 base from J, with 8 bases between. Germline CDR1 reads LNHDA; CDR2 reads SQIVND (reference sequence). The CDR3 loop is CASSPSRNTGELFF. For the CDR3, the DNA is TGTGCCAGTAGTCCTAGCAGGAACACCGGGGAGCTGTTTTTT.

In this sample, this clone turned up once. V usage is TRBV29-1 and J usage is TRBJ1-5; D uncertain. The CDR3 spans 12 residues. The V end was cut by 4 bases, the J end by 3 bases, with 7 bases between. Germline lookup yields CDR1 SQVTM and CDR2 ANQGSEA. CDR3 DNA: TGCAGCGTTGCCCACTCCAATCAGCCCCAGCATTTT. Translating gives CSVAHSNQPQHF. Full variable domain (missing parts from reference TRBV29-1 and TRBJ1-5): SAVISQKPSRDICQRGTSLTIQCQVDSQVTMMFWYRQQPGQSLTLIATANQGSEATYESGFVIDKFPISRPNLTFSTLTVSNMSPEDSSIYLCSVAHSNQPQHFGDGTRLSIL.

V usage is TRBV7-2 and J usage is TRBJ2-1; TRBD2 aligns across 7 bases. The germline CDR1 and CDR2 sequences are SGHTA and FQGNSA. The V segment lost 1 base and the J segment 13 bases; nucleotides outside the gene matches: 7. The CDR3 runs to 13 residues. CDR3 bases: TGTGCCAGCAGCTTAGTCGGGGCGGGGGTACAGTTCTTC. Protein product: CASSLVGAGVQFF.

The gene calls are TRBV3-1 (or the pseudogene TRBV3-2) and TRBJ1-2; 7 nucleotides agree with TRBD1. Germline assignment: CDR1 LGHDT and CDR2 YNNKEL (reference sequence). V lost 5 bases, J lost 4 bases, and 1 base stayed unmatched. The CDR3 is 12 residues long. CDR3 sequence: CASSTGAYGYTF. Here the CDR3 DNA reads TGTGCCAGCAGCACAGGGGCCTATGGCTACACCTTC.

The chain is built from TRBV7-8 and TRBJ2-3, with 9 bases aligning to TRBD2. The CDR3 has 16 amino acids. Trimming took 2 bases from V and 6 from J; bases not matched to a gene: 9. The germline V gene encodes CDR1 SGHVS and CDR2 FQNEAQ. The CDR3 DNA is TGTGCCAGCAGCTTAATTTCGGGCGGGGGGGGCGATACGCAGTATTTT. Protein sequence: CASSLISGGGGDTQYF. The full variable domain, in which reference TRBV7-8 and TRBJ2-3 provide the parts outside the CDR3, is GAGVSQSPRYKVAKRGQDVALRCDPISGHVSLFWYQQALGQGPEFLTYFQNEAQLDKSGLPSDRFFAERPEGSVSTLKIQRTQQEDSAVYLCASSLISGGGGDTQYFGPGTRLTVL.

J is TRBJ1-6 and V is TRBV2; 9 positions agree with TRBD1. Germline V CDR1 and CDR2: SNHLY, FYNNEI. The length of the CDR3 is 15 residues. V shed 5 bases and J 5 bases; nucleotides not matched to a gene: 4. CDR3 DNA sequence: TGTGCCAGCAGTTCCCGGACAGGGGATAATTCACCCCTCCACTTT. Its translation is CASSSRTGDNSPLHF.

The table lists this clone with a count of one. This chain uses TRBV27 with TRBJ2-2; possibly TRBD1 for D (6 bases). The CDR3 is made up of 16 amino acids. Germline loops: CDR1 MNHEY, CDR2 SMNVEV (reference sequence). V lost 3 bases and J lost 5, with 16 bases in between. CDR3 sequence: CASSFRGRVTTGELFF. In DNA, the CDR3 is TGTGCCAGCAGTTTCAGGGGCAGGGTGACAACCGGGGAGCTGTTTTTT.

This chain links TRBV6-1 with TRBJ2-5; D not resolved. V gave up 2 bases and J gave up 5 bases, with 15 bases separating them. The CDR3 covers 15 residues. Germline V gene data show CDR1 as MNHNS and CDR2 as SASEGT. CDR3 sequence: CASSEQAGIRETQYF. CDR3 nucleotide sequence: TGTGCCAGCAGTGAACAGGCCGGCATCCGGGAGACCCAGTACTTC.

V and J are TRBV14 and TRBJ2-7; TRBD1 matches 10 bases. The CDR3 extends over 15 amino acids. The V gene end was trimmed by 3 bases and the J gene end by 6 bases; junction bases not matched to a gene: 8. Looked up from germline, CDR1 is SGHDN and CDR2 is FVKESK. The CDR3 reads CASSHLGQGGSEQYF. CDR3 in DNA: TGTGCCAGCAGCCACCTCGGACAGGGGGGGAGCGAGCAGTACTTC.

This chain links TRBV7-9 with TRBJ2-3; TRBD1 aligns across 9 bases. J gave up 1 base and V 5 bases, and 7 bases lay outside the gene matches. CDR1 SEHNR and CDR2 FQNEAQ come from the germline V gene (reference sequence). The CDR3 is made up of 16 amino acids. This CDR3 reads CASSVRDRDGTDTQYF. The CDR3 DNA follows: TGTGCCAGCAGCGTCCGGGACAGGGATGGCACAGATACGCAGTATTTT.

The gene calls are TRBV18 and TRBJ2-1; 11 bases align to TRBD1. The V and J ends lost 5 bases and 3 bases, in that order; junction bases with no gene match: 3. The CDR3 spans 15 residues. The germline V gene encodes CDR1 KGHSH and CDR2 LQKENI. The CDR3 nucleotides read TGTGCCAGCTCAGCCGGGACAGGGGGCTACAATGAGCAGTTCTTC. Translated: CASSAGTGGYNEQFF.

The chain has TRBV9 and TRBJ2-3; D remains unclear. The CDR3 consists of 15 residues. The ends were cut back, 2 bases at V and 0 bases at J, with 10 bases in the middle. Germline values: CDR1 SGDLS, CDR2 YYNGEE. The CDR3 nucleotides are TGTGCCAGCAGCGTTTCAGTCCTTAGCACAGATACGCAGTATTTT. Residues: CASSVSVLSTDTQYF.

This clone was seen a handful of times. The rearrangement uses TRBV7-9 and TRBJ2-1, with TRBD1 identical over 9 bases. The CDR3 loop spans 15 amino acids. Germline V gene lookup returns CDR1 SEHNR and CDR2 FQNEAQ (reference sequence). V dropped 4 bases and J dropped 4; count of bases not matched to a gene: 5. Here the CDR3 DNA reads TGTGCCAGCAGCTCGGGACAGGGTTGGTACAATGAGCAGTTCTTC. Protein sequence: CASSSGQGWYNEQFF.

Regarding this clone: Other DNA sequences of this sample code for an identical CDR3. V gene TRBV12-3 or TRBV12-4 combines with J gene TRBJ2-5, with unresolved D. The V end was cut by 2 bases, the J end by 5 bases, with 6 bases between. CDR3 size: 12 residues. CDR3 residues: CASSLSGETQYF. In DNA, the CDR3 is TGTGCCAGCAGTTTATCCGGGGAGACCCAGTACTTC.

V gene TRBV5-1 combines with J gene TRBJ1-1; D not resolved. Germline CDR1 and CDR2: SGHRS and YFSETQ. The CDR3 is made up of 14 amino acids. V lost 0 bases and J lost 3, with 9 bases in between. The chain's CDR3 is CASSLDMAYTEAFF. CDR3 sequence (DNA): TGCGCCAGCAGCTTGGATATGGCCTACACTGAAGCTTTCTTT.

The chain combines TRBV5-8 with TRBJ2-5, with 10 bases identical to TRBD1. V lost 4 bases, J lost 4 bases, and 7 bases stayed unmatched. From germline, CDR1 is SGHTS and CDR2 YDEGEE. The CDR3 extends over 15 amino acids. CDR3 residues: CASSRWTGGGETQYF. CDR3 in DNA: TGTGCCAGCAGCCGATGGACAGGGGGGGGAGAGACCCAGTACTTC.

The chain has TRBV7-6 and TRBJ2-2, with D tentatively TRBD1 (6 bases). The CDR3 consists of 15 residues. Germline CDR1 is SGHVS and CDR2 is FNYEAQ. V shed 2 bases and J shed 0 bases, with 7 bases lying between them. The CDR3 nucleotides read TGTGCCAGCAGCTTAAACAGGGCGAACACCGGGGAGCTGTTTTTT. Protein sequence: CASSLNRANTGELFF.

V is TRBV7-2 and J is TRBJ2-3, with D perhaps TRBD1 (6 bases). The length of the CDR3 is 14 residues. From germline, CDR1 is SGHTA and CDR2 FQGNSA. Deletions cut 0 bases from V and 4 bases from J, with 8 bases between. The CDR3, as DNA: TGTGCCAGCAGCTTAGCCTACAGGGCAGATACGCAGTATTTT. Its translation is CASSLAYRADTQYF.

This chain connects TRBV4-3 to TRBJ1-2; 9 nucleotides match TRBD1. The CDR3 length is 14 residues. The J segment lost 6 bases and the V segment lost 4 bases, leaving 6 bases of the junction unmatched. Germline CDR1 LGHNA, CDR2 YSLEER. In DNA, the CDR3 is TGCGCCAGCAGCCTGCGGGACAGGGTTGATGGCTACACCTTC. Its translation is CASSLRDRVDGYTF.

The gene calls are TRBV19 and TRBJ2-4; weak D call: TRBD1 (6 bases). Germline V gives CDR1 LNHDA, CDR2 SQIVND (reference sequence). This CDR3 spans 13 amino acids. Trimming took off 8 bases at V and 4 bases at J, with 12 bases between the two ends. Written as DNA, the CDR3 is TGTGCCAGTCGGGACACTCCGAAAAACATTCAGTACTTC. It yields the protein CASRDTPKNIQYF.